The 23 T cell receptor beta chains below were found in one sample sequenced in a study of blood T cell repertoires in COVID-19. Using immunoSEQ multiplex PCR, the repertoire was profiled, and TCRdb retains in-frame clones only, with some absent. The table lists a few hundred thousand clones, approximately 88% of them singletons. The specimen was peripheral blood. Receptor source: a woman aged 25 to 39 with COVID-19, enrolled during active disease.

The rearrangement links TRBV3-1 (or the pseudogene TRBV3-2) to TRBJ2-7; 10 bases align to TRBD1. CDR1 and CDR2 (germline): LGHDT, YNNKEL (reference sequence). This CDR3 region has 18 residues. After removal of 2 bases from V and 2 bases from J, the junction contained 12 bases not matched to a gene. CDR3 sequence: CASSQHYPGQGFPYEQYF. CDR3 DNA: TGTGCCAGCAGCCAACATTATCCGGGACAGGGGTTCCCCTACGAGCAGTACTTC.

This clone was observed a few times. The rearrangement uses TRBV19 and TRBJ1-2, with 8 bases fitting TRBD1. The CDR3 consists of 14 residues. The junction had 8 bases not matched to a gene; V was cut back by 7 bases and J by 4 bases. The germline CDR1 and CDR2 sequences are LNHDA and SQIVND (reference sequence). CDR3 protein: CASTPGQDLYGYTF. CDR3 DNA: TGTGCCAGTACCCCGGGACAGGATCTCTATGGCTACACCTTC.

The rearrangement uses TRBV14 and TRBJ1-1; perhaps TRBD1 as D (5 bases). The CDR3 runs 14 residues. Trimming removed 4 bases from V and 3 bases from J, with 12 bases in between. From germline, CDR1 is SGHDN and CDR2 FVKESK. CDR3 loop: CASSLVGGDTEAFF. In DNA, the CDR3 is TGTGCCAGCAGCCTCGTCGGGGGTGACACTGAAGCTTTCTTT.

The chain has TRBV5-8 and TRBJ1-2; D possibly corresponds to TRBD1 (5 bases). The CDR3 totals 15 residues. CDR1 is SGHTS, CDR2 YDEGEE, per germline. Deletions cut 2 bases from V and 4 bases from J, with 15 bases between. The CDR3 DNA is TGTGCCAGCAGCTTCTCGGGGCAGGGAGGCTATGGCTACACCTTC. This encodes CASSFSGQGGYGYTF.

The chain has TRBV7-9 and TRBJ1-2, with D hard to call. There are 13 residues in the CDR3. The germline V gene encodes CDR1 SEHNR and CDR2 FQNEAQ (reference sequence). The V end lost 5 bases, the J end lost 8 bases, and 15 bases lay between the germline ends. The CDR3 loop is CASSRVMRSGYTF. The CDR3 coding sequence is TGTGCCAGCAGCCGGGTTATGAGATCCGGCTACACCTTC.

J is TRBJ2-7 and V is TRBV3-1 (or the pseudogene TRBV3-2); 7 nucleotides agree with TRBD2. The ends lost 4 bases at V and 5 bases at J; junction bases unmatched: 5. Per germline, CDR1 LGHDT and CDR2 YNNKEL (reference sequence). CDR3 length: 13 amino acids. The CDR3 protein is CASSPPGLHEQYF. CDR3 in DNA: TGTGCCAGCAGCCCTCCGGGACTACACGAGCAGTACTTC.

This clone was observed a few times. The J gene is TRBJ2-2, the V gene TRBV6-5; weak D call: TRBD2 (5 bases). Trimming shortened V by 6 bases and J by 8 bases, and 10 bases separated the two germline ends. The CDR3 is made up of 12 amino acids. The V gene's germline CDR1 is MNHEY and CDR2 SVGAGI. This CDR3 reads CASRDSWGELFF. DNA of the CDR3: TGTGCCAGCAGGGACTCTTGGGGGGAGCTGTTTTTT.

This clone has more than one count but fewer than ten. The CDR3 here is CAWTPGQGAYTF. The CDR3 nucleotides read TGTGCCTGGACCCCGGGACAGGGTGCCTACACCTTC. The chain carries TRBV30 and TRBJ1-2; TRBD1 matches at 9 bases. J was trimmed by 10 bases and V by 4 bases; bases with no gene match: 7. Germline V CDR1 and CDR2: GTSNPN, SVGIG (reference sequence). The CDR3 sequence is 12 residues long.

The chain recombines TRBV6-6 with TRBJ1-5; 10 nucleotides line up with TRBD1. The V gene's germline CDR1 is MNHNY and CDR2 SVGAGI (reference sequence). V lost 6 bases and J lost 6; bases outside the gene matches: 8. The CDR3 is made up of 15 amino acids. The CDR3 reads CASRTGTGALQPQHF. The CDR3 DNA reads as TGTGCCAGCAGAACCGGGACAGGGGCCCTTCAGCCCCAGCATTTT.

J is TRBJ1-5 and V is TRBV7-2, with D unresolved. CDR1 and CDR2 (germline): SGHTA, FQGNSA. V was clipped by 2 bases and J by 4 bases, with 12 bases between them. There are 15 residues in the CDR3. The CDR3 sequence is CASSLSAPRNQPQHF. DNA of the CDR3: TGTGCCAGCAGCTTAAGTGCGCCGCGGAATCAGCCCCAGCATTTT. Filled out from reference TRBV7-2 and TRBJ1-5, the complete variable domain reads GAGVSQSPSNKVTEKGKDVELRCDPISGHTALYWYRQSLGQGLEFLIYFQGNSAPDKSGLPSDRFSAERTGGSVSTLTIQRTQQEDSAVYLCASSLSAPRNQPQHFGDGTRLSIL.

The rearrangement links TRBV4-2 to TRBJ2-2; 8 bases map to TRBD1. V dropped 7 bases and J dropped 1; count of bases not matched to a gene: 2. This CDR3 comprises 14 residues. Germline CDR1 reads LGHNA; CDR2 reads YNFKEQ. CDR3 residues: CASNDRGNTGELFF. CDR3 bases: TGTGCCAGCAACGACAGGGGGAACACCGGGGAGCTGTTTTTT.

This chain joins TRBV12-3 or TRBV12-4 and TRBJ2-3, with a weak D call TRBD2 (5 bases). CDR3 length: 12 amino acids. V was pared by 5 bases and J by 6 bases, with 9 bases between. The CDR3 spells CASSDTGDTQYF. As DNA, the CDR3 is TGTGCCAGCAGTGATACGGGGGATACGCAGTATTTT.

Points on this clone: Within the sample, other DNA sequences also encode this same CDR3. The J gene is TRBJ1-6, the V gene TRBV9; weak D call: TRBD1 (6 bases). V was pared by 2 bases and J by 10 bases, with 13 bases between. Germline-derived CDR1 and CDR2 are SGDLS and YYNGEE. The CDR3 spans 14 residues. In DNA, the CDR3 is TGTGCCAGCAGCGTGGGGGGGGCTGGGTCACCCCTCCACTTT. Amino acid sequence: CASSVGGAGSPLHF.

This clone appeared a single time. V is TRBV19 and J is TRBJ2-7; perhaps TRBD1 as D (6 bases). V was trimmed by 3 bases and J by 2 bases, leaving 11 bases between them. Germline V CDR1 and CDR2: LNHDA, SQIVND (reference sequence). The CDR3 runs 14 residues. CDR3 bases: TGTGCCAGTAGTATCGGCGGACAGACCTACGAGCAGTACTTC. The encoded protein is CASSIGGQTYEQYF.

This rearrangement joins TRBV3-1 (or the pseudogene TRBV3-2) to TRBJ1-3; D is perhaps TRBD1 (6 bases). CDR1 and CDR2 (germline): LGHDT, YNNKEL (reference sequence). V dropped 4 bases and J dropped 3 bases, with 10 bases sitting between them. CDR3 length equals 14 residues. The CDR3 DNA sequence: TGTGCCAGCAGCCTTGGGACAATTGGAAACACCATATATTTT. Its protein is CASSLGTIGNTIYF.

The rearrangement uses TRBV11-2 and TRBJ1-1, with no clear D. V dropped 4 bases and J dropped 1 base, with 10 bases sitting between them. There are 14 residues in the CDR3. Germline CDR1 reads SGHAT; CDR2 reads FQNNGV. CDR3 loop: CASSSSYANTEAFF. Written as DNA, the CDR3 is TGTGCCAGCAGCTCAAGCTACGCGAACACTGAAGCTTTCTTT.

The J gene is TRBJ2-1, the V gene TRBV3-1 (or the pseudogene TRBV3-2); 12 positions agree with TRBD2. The CDR3 is 16 residues long. V was clipped by 1 base and J by 5 bases; unmatched bases: 3. The germline CDR1 and CDR2 sequences are LGHDT and YNNKEL (reference sequence). The CDR3 sequence is CASSQVRTSGNNEQFF. The CDR3 DNA follows: TGTGCCAGCAGCCAAGTAAGGACTAGCGGGAACAATGAGCAGTTCTTC.

This chain joins TRBV7-2 and TRBJ2-1; TRBD1 matches at 7 bases. Trimming cost V 7 bases and J 0 bases; bases outside gene matches: 6. CDR3 size: 15 residues. Germline V CDR1 and CDR2: SGHTA, FQGNSA. The CDR3 DNA reads TGTGCCAGCACCTTCCGACAGGGCTCCTACAATGAGCAGTTCTTC. Amino acids: CASTFRQGSYNEQFF.

V and J are TRBV6-8 and TRBJ1-4, with 10 nucleotides matching TRBD1. The germline CDR1 and CDR2 sequences are MNHGY and SAAAGT. This CDR3 contains 17 residues. V gave up 7 bases and J gave up 8 bases; unmatched junction bases: 16. The CDR3 nucleotides are TGTGCCAGCACAGACAGGGACAGGGGACGCGGCGGCGAAAAACTGTTTTTT. This translates into CASTDRDRGRGGEKLFF.

The rearrangement uses TRBV19 and TRBJ1-1, with 7 bases fitting TRBD1. The CDR3 is made up of 13 amino acids. CDR1 LNHDA and CDR2 SQIVND come from the germline V gene (reference sequence). The junction had 6 bases not matched to a gene; V was cut back by 6 bases and J by 5 bases. This CDR3 is CASSLDRVTEAFF. CDR3 coding DNA: TGTGCCAGTAGCCTAGACAGGGTTACTGAAGCTTTCTTT.

This clone was detected only once. V and J are TRBV5-8 and TRBJ2-2; D not resolved. The CDR3 spans 17 residues. The germline V and J ends were trimmed by 0 bases and 4 bases, with 16 bases remaining between them. The germline CDR1 and CDR2 sequences are SGHTS and YDEGEE. CDR3 sequence: CASSLGHLKSSTGELFF. The CDR3 nucleotides are TGTGCCAGCAGCTTGGGACACCTAAAAAGTAGCACCGGGGAGCTGTTTTTT.

This rearrangement joins TRBV27 to TRBJ1-6, with D possibly matching TRBD1 (5 bases). The CDR3 consists of 14 residues. Germline CDR1 and CDR2: MNHEY and SMNVEV (reference sequence). Trimming took off 5 bases at V and 8 bases at J, with 13 bases between the two ends. This chain's CDR3 is CASSADPRDSPLHF. DNA of the CDR3: TGTGCCAGCAGTGCGGATCCCAGGGATTCACCCCTCCACTTT.

This sequence joins TRBV11-3 and TRBJ1-6, with 7 bases identical to TRBD1. CDR3 size: 17 residues. The germline CDR1 and CDR2 sequences are SGHNT and YENEEA. The junction had 11 bases not matched to a gene; V was cut back by 0 bases and J by 9 bases. The DNA for the CDR3 is TGTGCCAGCAGCTTAGATCGTAACGACAGGGTTAGTTCACCCCTCCACTTT. Translation: CASSLDRNDRVSSPLHF.